The 19 T cell receptor beta chains presented below share a single source sample, sequenced in a study of cytomegalovirus exposure and HLA in healthy donors. The PCR employed 60 Vbeta primers together with 13 Jbeta primers. Sequenced by immunoSEQ multiplex PCR; TCRdb stores in-frame clones only, minus some. The sample comprises roughly 160,000 clones, approximately 80% of which are singletons, and 7% rests with the top ten. The specimen sequenced was PBMCs. The receptors were sampled from a woman aged 30 to 39 in good health and CMV-seropositive.

The V call is TRBV5-1, the J call TRBJ1-6, with TRBD1 matching over 9 bases. CDR3 length: 15 residues. J lost 11 bases, V lost 2 bases, and 8 bases had no gene match. The germline V gene has CDR1 SGHRS and CDR2 YFSETQ. In nucleotides, the CDR3 is TGCGCCAGCAGCTTAGAGGACAGGGGCCTTACACCCCTCCACTTT. It is translated as CASSLEDRGLTPLHF. Full variable domain (missing parts from reference TRBV5-1 and TRBJ1-6): KAGVTQTPRYLIKTRGQQVTLSCSPISGHRSVSWYQQTPGQGLQFLFEYFSETQRNKGNFPGRFSGRQFSNSRSEMNVSTLELGDSALYLCASSLEDRGLTPLHFGNGTRLTVT.

V is TRBV6-4 and J is TRBJ2-3; TRBD2 aligns across 11 bases. Per the germline V gene, CDR1 is MRHNA and CDR2 is SNTAGT. J gave up 2 bases and V 8 bases, and 3 bases lay outside the gene matches. This CDR3 has 14 residues. The CDR3 protein is CASRSGGATDTQYF. The CDR3 bases are TGTGCCAGCCGTAGCGGGGGGGCCACAGATACGCAGTATTTT.

This chain uses TRBV7-2 with TRBJ2-1; TRBD2 aligns across 7 bases. The CDR3 spans 12 residues. Trimming took 6 bases from V and 12 from J; bases not matched to a gene: 8. The germline V gene has CDR1 SGHTA and CDR2 FQGNSA. CDR3: CASRMRPGGQFF. In DNA form, the CDR3 reads TGTGCCAGCAGGATGAGGCCGGGGGGGCAGTTCTTC.

J is TRBJ2-1 and V is TRBV7-3; possible D gene TRBD1, 6 bases. This CDR3 comprises 14 residues. Trimming removed 2 bases at V and 6 bases at J, with 11 bases between. CDR1 is SGHTA, CDR2 FQGTGA, per germline. The CDR3: CASSLLGQTNEQFF. CDR3 DNA: TGTGCCAGCAGCTTATTAGGACAGACCAATGAGCAGTTCTTC.

In regard to this clone: Germline is not matched at one junction end, which may reflect a read error. V usage is TRBV7-9 and J usage is TRBJ2-7; 9 positions agree with TRBD1. Germline CDR1 is SEHNR and CDR2 is FQNEAQ (reference sequence). CDR3 size: 16 residues. CDR3 in amino acids: CSSSSTTGGSSYEQYF. In DNA form, the CDR3 reads TGTTCCAGCAGCTCTACGACAGGGGGTAGCTCCTACGAGCAGTACTTC. Filled out from reference TRBV7-9 and TRBJ2-7, the complete variable domain reads DTGVSQNPRHKITKRGQNVTFRCDPISEHNRLYWYRQTLGQGPEFLTYFQNEAQLEKSRLLSDRFSAERPKGSFSTLEIQRTEQGDSAMYLCSSSSTTGGSSYEQYFGPGTRLTVT.

The rearrangement joins TRBV11-2 to TRBJ2-7, with 10 positions matching TRBD2. Trimming cost V 5 bases and J 3 bases; bases outside gene matches: 7. The CDR3 extends over 15 amino acids. Germline lookup yields CDR1 SGHAT and CDR2 FQNNGV. CDR3 sequence: CASSPWTSGYYEQYF. CDR3 nucleotides: TGTGCCAGCAGCCCCTGGACTAGCGGCTACTACGAGCAGTACTTC.

The sample holds a few counts of this clone. The chain uses TRBV2 and TRBJ1-1; D is undetermined. Between the trimmed V and J ends, which lost 7 bases and 4 bases, there was a span of 7 bases. The CDR3 length is 11 residues. Per germline, CDR1 SNHLY and CDR2 FYNNEI. As DNA, the CDR3 is TGTGCCAGCATCGAGGGCACTGAAGCTTTCTTT. Residues: CASIEGTEAFF.

The chain employs TRBV6-5 and TRBJ2-5; D is unresolved. Germline values: CDR1 MNHEY, CDR2 SVGAGI. This CDR3 comprises 15 residues. Trimming took 3 bases from V and 0 from J, leaving 11 bases between them. The CDR3 nucleotides are TGTGCCAGCAGTTATCTTCGACTGGACCAAGAGACCCAGTACTTC. Translating gives CASSYLRLDQETQYF.

The chain couples TRBV7-2 to TRBJ2-3, with a weak D call TRBD1 (6 bases). V lost 2 bases and J 3 bases, leaving 12 bases between the germline ends. This CDR3 comprises 15 residues. The germline gives CDR1 SGHTA, CDR2 FQGNSA. The CDR3 sequence is CASSLRDMDTDTQYF. CDR3 nucleotides: TGTGCCAGCAGCTTAAGGGACATGGATACAGATACGCAGTATTTT.

The chain combines TRBV18 with TRBJ1-1, with D possibly matching TRBD1 (5 bases). This CDR3 contains 15 residues. V gave up 4 bases and J gave up 0 bases, with 12 bases separating them. Looked up from germline, CDR1 is KGHSH and CDR2 is LQKENI. The CDR3 DNA sequence: TGTGCCAGCTCACACGGAGGGGCCATGAACACTGAAGCTTTCTTT. Translating gives CASSHGGAMNTEAFF.

This chain links TRBV7-2 with TRBJ2-7, with 12 bases matching TRBD2. V lost 3 bases, J lost 0 bases, and 9 bases stayed unmatched. This CDR3 spans 18 amino acids. Germline CDR1 and CDR2: SGHTA and FQGNSA. The CDR3 sequence is CASSFLRTSGVSSYEQYF. The CDR3, as DNA: TGTGCCAGCAGCTTCCTCCGGACTAGCGGGGTGAGCTCCTACGAGCAGTACTTC.

This chain links TRBV29-1 with TRBJ2-3; D is unresolved. V was shortened by 2 bases and J by 2 bases, with 11 bases between the two germline ends. The CDR3 sequence is 14 residues long. Germline V gene data show CDR1 as SQVTM and CDR2 as ANQGSEA. The CDR3 reads CSVETAFHTDTQYF. The CDR3 bases are TGCAGCGTTGAAACAGCTTTCCACACAGATACGCAGTATTTT.

The chain employs TRBV9 and TRBJ2-7; perhaps TRBD2 as D (6 bases). Per the germline V gene, CDR1 is SGDLS and CDR2 is YYNGEE. CDR3 length: 12 residues. V was cut by 3 bases and J by 7 bases, with 11 bases left in between. CDR3: CASSGGAGEQYF. In nucleotides, the CDR3 is TGTGCCAGCAGCGGAGGGGCGGGGGAGCAGTACTTC.

This chain connects TRBV4-3 to TRBJ2-2; D remains unclear. V lost 3 bases to trimming and J lost 6 bases, with 11 bases between them. Germline V gene data show CDR1 as LGHNA and CDR2 as YSLEER. This CDR3 comprises 14 residues. CDR3 DNA: TGCGCCAGCAGCCACGCAGAGGTCGCCGGGGAGCTGTTTTTT. This gives the protein CASSHAEVAGELFF.

This chain connects TRBV7-2 to TRBJ2-5; perhaps TRBD2 as D (5 bases). Germline lookup yields CDR1 SGHTA and CDR2 FQGNSA. V lost 5 bases and J lost 6, with 16 bases in between. CDR3 length equals 14 residues. CDR3 in amino acids: CASSPPYGSQTQYF. CDR3 DNA sequence: TGTGCCAGCAGCCCCCCCTATGGGAGTCAGACCCAGTACTTC.

The CDR3 region has the DNA TGTGCCAGCAGCCAAGATCGGCAGGGTGGTTCACCCCTCCACTTT. This gives the protein CASSQDRQGGSPLHF. This chain uses TRBV4-2 with TRBJ1-6; tentatively, D is TRBD1 (5 bases). Trimming shortened V by 0 bases and J by 9 bases, and 12 bases separated the two germline ends. Germline assignment: CDR1 LGHNA and CDR2 YNFKEQ. This CDR3 contains 15 residues.

V usage is TRBV11-3 and J usage is TRBJ2-7, with D tentatively TRBD2 (5 bases). Germline V gives CDR1 SGHNT, CDR2 YENEEA. The CDR3 covers 12 residues. Trimming stripped 5 bases from V and 6 bases from J, with 11 bases between. The DNA for the CDR3 is TGTGCCAGCAGCGTGGGGAGAGGCGAGCAGTACTTC. This encodes CASSVGRGEQYF.

The rearrangement joins TRBV6-4 to TRBJ2-1; D is possibly TRBD2 (5 bases). The germline V gene encodes CDR1 MRHNA and CDR2 SNTAGT. The CDR3 consists of 15 residues. V lost 8 bases and J lost 0, with 14 bases in between. CDR3 loop: CASSREIGSYNEQFF. Written as DNA, the CDR3 is TGTGCCAGCTCAAGGGAGATAGGCTCCTACAATGAGCAGTTCTTC.

The chain employs TRBV30 and TRBJ1-5; D is unresolved. Germline CDR1 reads GTSNPN; CDR2 reads SVGIG (reference sequence). The V and J ends lost 0 bases and 9 bases respectively, with 12 bases between them. This CDR3 contains 13 residues. The CDR3 region is CAWSVKTGGPQHF. CDR3 DNA sequence: TGTGCCTGGAGTGTAAAGACCGGAGGGCCCCAGCATTTT.